These 24 T cell receptor beta chains share one sample of origin, sequenced in a study of human T cells and chemical hapten exposure. Stated time point: patch test 2, 6 weeks after DPC sensitization. Described treatment: therapeutic diphenylcyclopropenone sensitization with weekly scalp DPC. TCRdb re-analysed the RACE reads in MiXCR, keeping a single row per CDR3 protein. Here the sample spans over 60,000 distinct CDR3 sequences, 10% being singletons. The input for sequencing was whole blood, taken in connection with sensitization to the hapten diphenylcyclopropenone (DPC). These receptors were taken from a woman between 50 and 59 years old with alopecia areata. Some clones in this sample may be carry-over from other donors' samples.

This clonotype was found many times. The CDR3 sequence is CSAPELRTNTEAFF. The CDR3 DNA is TGCAGTGCTCCCGAGCTTAGAACGAACACTGAAGCTTTCTTT. V usage is TRBV20-1 and J usage is TRBJ1-1; D is unresolved. Deletions cut 5 bases from V and 1 base from J, with 14 bases between. This CDR3 spans 14 amino acids. Germline V gene lookup returns CDR1 DFQATT and CDR2 SNEGSKA (reference sequence).

This clonotype was observed a few times. V usage is TRBV5-1 and J usage is TRBJ2-2; perhaps TRBD2 as D (5 bases). The germline V and J ends were trimmed by 3 bases and 7 bases, with 16 bases remaining between them. The CDR3 covers 15 residues. Looked up from germline, CDR1 is SGHRS and CDR2 is YFSETQ. This chain's CDR3 is CASSSGLTGDGELFF. The CDR3 region has the DNA TGCGCCAGCAGCTCCGGACTTACCGGAGACGGGGAGCTGTTTTTT.

This clonotype appeared many times. Compared with germline, one end of the junction differs, possibly owing to a read error. V is TRBV6-5 and J is TRBJ1-1, with D maybe TRBD1 (6 bases). The CDR3 runs to 13 residues. From germline, CDR1 is MNHEY and CDR2 SVGAGI. The CDR3 sequence is CASSFDRNSEAFF. The CDR3 bases are TGTGCCAGCAGTTTCGACAGGAACTCTGAAGCTTTCTTT.

This clonotype has at least ten counts. The rearrangement joins TRBV15 to TRBJ2-6, with 7 bases identical to TRBD1. CDR3 size: 18 residues. V shed 0 bases, J shed 1 base, and the junction held 6 bases outside the gene matches. Per germline, CDR1 LNHNV and CDR2 YYDKDF (reference sequence). The CDR3 DNA sequence: TGTGCCACCAGCAGAGATGGGGAACAGGGGTCTGGGGCCAACGTCCTGACTTTC. Translating gives CATSRDGEQGSGANVLTF.

At least ten counts were recorded for this clonotype. The V and J genes are TRBV20-1 and TRBJ2-1; D is undetermined. The CDR3 has 13 amino acids. Germline V CDR1 and CDR2: DFQATT, SNEGSKA (reference sequence). DNA of the CDR3: TGCAGCTCCTTTCCGGGCGAACACAATGAGCAGTTCTTC. Encoded protein: CSSFPGEHNEQFF.

The chain couples TRBV12-3 or TRBV12-4 to TRBJ1-6, with D possibly TRBD1 on 5 matching bases. The CDR3 totals 14 residues. V shed 2 bases and J shed 7 bases, with 9 bases lying between them. The CDR3 sequence is CASSLSGGNSPLHF. DNA for the CDR3: TGTGCCAGCAGTTTATCCGGGGGAAATTCACCCCTCCACTTT.

This clonotype has ten or more counts. The rearrangement uses TRBV4-2 and TRBJ2-1, with 8 positions matching TRBD2. CDR1 is LGHNA, CDR2 YNFKEQ, per germline. V dropped 2 bases and J dropped 3; count of bases not matched to a gene: 9. CDR3 length: 17 residues. CDR3 loop: CASSQRGSGTNYNEQFF. The CDR3 DNA follows: TGTGCCAGCAGCCAAAGAGGTAGCGGGACGAACTACAATGAGCAGTTCTTC.

Ten or more counts support this clonotype. The chain employs TRBV18 and TRBJ1-5; 11 nucleotides line up with TRBD1. With 6 bases clipped from V and 7 bases from J, the junction kept 14 bases outside the gene matches. The CDR3 sequence is 17 residues long. Per the germline V gene, CDR1 is KGHSH and CDR2 is LQKENI. Here the CDR3 reads CASSQGQGALGSQPQHF. The DNA for the CDR3 is TGTGCCAGCTCCCAAGGACAGGGGGCGTTAGGTAGCCAGCCCCAGCATTTT.

This clonotype was observed many times. This sequence joins TRBV11-1 and TRBJ2-1, with D unclear. V gave up 6 bases and J gave up 2 bases, with 11 bases separating them. Looked up from germline, CDR1 is SGHAT and CDR2 is FQDESV (reference sequence). The CDR3 covers 14 residues. As DNA, the CDR3 is TGTGCCAGCAGTGCCCGGGTAACCTACAATGAGCAGTTCTTC. Translation: CASSARVTYNEQFF.

The rearrangement links TRBV29-1 to TRBJ2-3; TRBD2 matches at 12 bases. J was trimmed by 2 bases and V by 4 bases; bases with no gene match: 7. The germline gives CDR1 SQVTM, CDR2 ANQGSEA. This CDR3 is 16 amino acids long. CDR3 in DNA: TGCAGCGTTGTGACTAGCGGGAGCCTCTTCACAGATACGCAGTATTTT. The encoded protein is CSVVTSGSLFTDTQYF.

This clonotype turned up a few times. The chain is built from TRBV6-1 and TRBJ2-7; D gene uncertain. Germline V lookup: CDR1 MNHNS, CDR2 SASEGT. The V gene lost 1 base and the J gene lost 7 bases, with 11 bases spanning the gap. The CDR3 is made up of 13 amino acids. The CDR3 DNA reads as TGTGCCAGCAGTGAAGGGGTCAGTCGGGAGCAGTACTTC. This translates into CASSEGVSREQYF.

The chain employs TRBV12-3 or TRBV12-4 and TRBJ2-2; no firm D call. V lost 6 bases, J lost 4 bases, and 6 bases lay in between. The CDR3 runs to 12 residues. This CDR3 is CASSRPTGELFF. The DNA of the CDR3 is TGTGCCAGCAGCAGGCCCACCGGGGAGCTGTTTTTT.

This clonotype was counted many times. The genes are TRBV18 and TRBJ1-1; 7 nucleotides align to TRBD1. Germline V gene lookup returns CDR1 KGHSH and CDR2 LQKENI. Trimming removed 5 bases from V and 5 bases from J; junction bases left unmatched: 5. This CDR3 spans 13 amino acids. The CDR3 reads CASSTLQGTEAFF. The CDR3 region has the DNA TGTGCCAGCTCAACATTACAGGGGACTGAAGCTTTCTTT. Complete variable domain (other parts from reference TRBV18 and TRBJ1-1): NAGVMQNPRHLVRRRGQEARLRCSPMKGHSHVYWYRQLPEEGLKFMVYLQKENIIDESGMPKERFSAEFPKEGPSILRIQQVVRGDSAAYFCASSTLQGTEAFFGQGTRLTVV.

The V and J genes are TRBV11-1 and TRBJ2-7; 13 bases match TRBD2. The CDR3 has 13 residues. In germline, CDR1 is SGHAT, CDR2 FQDESV (reference sequence). The V and J ends lost 4 bases and 6 bases, in that order; junction bases with no gene match: 0. The CDR3 DNA reads as TGTGCCAGCAGCTGGACTAGCGGGAGCGAGCAGTACTTC. Protein product: CASSWTSGSEQYF.

The J gene is TRBJ2-7, the V gene TRBV20-1; D gene unclear. Germline-derived CDR1 and CDR2 are DFQATT and SNEGSKA (reference sequence). The CDR3 consists of 14 residues. V lost 4 bases, J lost 3 bases, and 16 bases lay in between. The CDR3 region is CSATSPTSFYEQYF. The CDR3 DNA sequence: TGCAGTGCTACGAGTCCGACTTCCTTCTACGAGCAGTACTTC.

About this clonotype: Being one base from a much bigger clone, this may be a read error. This chain connects TRBV20-1 to TRBJ2-5; D is possibly TRBD1 (6 bases). CDR3 length: 15 amino acids. From germline, CDR1 is DFQATT and CDR2 SNEGSKA (reference sequence). Deletions cut 5 bases from V and 3 bases from J, with 19 bases between. The CDR3 nucleotides are TGCAGTGCTGTAAGTGGAGCAGGGGAAGAAGAGACCCAGTACTTC. Its protein product is CSAVSGAGEEETQYF.

This clonotype was detected ten times or more. The rearrangement uses TRBV6-2 or TRBV6-3 and TRBJ2-2; D is perhaps TRBD1 (6 bases). With 6 bases removed from V and 3 bases from J, the gap between germline ends came to 17 bases. The CDR3 consists of 16 residues. Germline V lookup: CDR1 MNHEY, CDR2 SVGEGT. The DNA of the CDR3 is TGTGCCAGCAGGAGACCATCTAGGGGGTACACCGGGGAGCTGTTTTTT. Translating gives CASRRPSRGYTGELFF.

This clonotype showed up many times. The chain is built from TRBV7-6 and TRBJ1-2; 8 nucleotides agree with TRBD1. The CDR3 is 17 residues long. The germline CDR1 and CDR2 sequences are SGHVS and FNYEAQ. Unmatched junction bases numbered 17, after V lost 5 bases and J lost 6 bases. The CDR3 region is CASSPGIGRGLPDGYTF. As DNA, the CDR3 is TGTGCCAGCAGCCCAGGGATAGGCAGGGGGCTACCGGATGGCTACACCTTC.

The table lists this clonotype with many counts. This sequence joins TRBV4-1 and TRBJ2-3; 16 bases fit TRBD2. Germline trimming cut 6 bases from V and 3 bases from J; bases unmatched to any gene: 3. Germline V gene sequence: CDR1 MGHRA, CDR2 YSYEKL. This CDR3 region has 16 residues. The CDR3 here is CASSPGLAGGTDTQYF. The CDR3 bases are TGCGCCAGCAGTCCGGGACTAGCGGGAGGGACAGATACGCAGTATTTT.

This clonotype was found many times. The V call is TRBV29-1, the J call TRBJ2-3, with D uncertain. The CDR3 sequence is 13 residues long. Trimming took off 2 bases at V and 6 bases at J, with 12 bases between the two ends. From germline, CDR1 is SQVTM and CDR2 ANQGSEA. CDR3 protein: CSVEIGPSDTQYF. CDR3 sequence (DNA): TGCAGCGTTGAAATTGGGCCATCGGATACGCAGTATTTT.

Only a few counts were recorded for this clonotype. This chain connects TRBV7-8 to TRBJ2-7; 11 bases map to TRBD2. The V and J ends lost 5 bases and 3 bases, in that order; junction bases with no gene match: 12. This CDR3 is 17 amino acids long. The germline V gene has CDR1 SGHVS and CDR2 FQNEAQ. The CDR3: CASSHRPGTSGYYEQYF. CDR3 nucleotide sequence: TGTGCCAGCAGCCATAGGCCCGGGACTAGCGGATACTACGAGCAGTACTTC.

Here the CDR3 DNA reads TGTGCCAGCAGCCCTTGGACTAGCGGGAGCGCAGATACGCAGTATTTT. It codes for CASSPWTSGSADTQYF. This chain links TRBV14 with TRBJ2-3; 13 bases map to TRBD2. V trimming: 4 bases; J trimming: 4 bases; junction bases outside the gene matches: 5. The CDR3 length is 16 residues. From germline, CDR1 is SGHDN and CDR2 FVKESK.

The J gene is TRBJ2-1, the V gene TRBV7-6; 12 bases agree with TRBD2. This CDR3 region has 19 residues. J lost 3 bases, V lost 1 base, and 10 bases had no gene match. In germline, CDR1 is SGHVS, CDR2 FNYEAQ. CDR3 sequence (DNA): TGTGCCAGCAGCTTAGATTCCCTAGCGGGAGGGCCGGACTACAATGAGCAGTTCTTC. Translation: CASSLDSLAGGPDYNEQFF. Complete variable domain (other parts from reference TRBV7-6 and TRBJ2-1): GAGVSQSPRYKVTKRGQDVALRCDPISGHVSLYWYRQALGQGPEFLTYFNYEAQQDKSGLPNDRFSAERPEGSISTLTIQRTEQRDSAMYRCASSLDSLAGGPDYNEQFFGPGTRLTVL.

At least ten counts were recorded for this clonotype. CDR3 nucleotide sequence: TGCAGCGTGGGGGGGCTGCAGGGGGCCTCTGAAGCTTTCTTT. Translating it yields CSVGGLQGASEAFF. The chain uses TRBV29-1 and TRBJ1-1; 8 bases map to TRBD1. The germline V gene encodes CDR1 SQVTM and CDR2 ANQGSEA. Germline trimming cut 6 bases from V and 6 bases from J; bases unmatched to any gene: 12. The CDR3 extends over 14 amino acids.